Listed here are 29 T cell receptor beta chains from one sample, sequenced in a study of blood T cell repertoires in COVID-19. This table comes from immunoSEQ multiplex PCR, and its TCRdb copy is limited to in-frame clones, with some not included. Among approximately 110,000 clones listed, about 88% were seen once. Sequenced input: peripheral blood. All receptors come from a human donor in a cohort sampled during active COVID-19.

This clone was seen a handful of times. The V call is TRBV6-5, the J call TRBJ2-5; 7 bases align to TRBD1. This CDR3 is built from 14 residues. Germline CDR1 and CDR2: MNHEY and SVGAGI. Germline trimming cut 7 bases from V and 1 base from J; bases unmatched to any gene: 6. CDR3 protein: CASTPGTAQETQYF. The CDR3 DNA reads TGTGCCAGCACCCCAGGGACAGCCCAAGAGACCCAGTACTTC.

The chain joins TRBV28 to TRBJ1-2; TRBD1 is a possible D gene (5 bases). V shed 6 bases and J shed 3 bases, with 14 bases lying between them. This CDR3 spans 14 amino acids. From germline, CDR1 is MDHEN and CDR2 SYDVKM. The CDR3 sequence is CASRQGARDYGYTF. The CDR3 nucleotides are TGTGCCAGCAGGCAGGGTGCCCGCGACTATGGCTACACCTTC.

Only one count was recorded for this clone. V is TRBV5-1 and J is TRBJ1-1, with 7 bases lining up with TRBD1. The J segment lost 5 bases and the V segment lost 7 bases, leaving 17 bases of the junction unmatched. CDR1 and CDR2 from the germline V gene are SGHRS and YFSETQ. The CDR3 contains 16 residues. CDR3: CASGQDFQGGWTEAFF. The DNA for the CDR3 is TGCGCCAGCGGACAGGACTTTCAGGGGGGCTGGACTGAAGCTTTCTTT.

The chain joins TRBV21-1 to TRBJ1-1; TRBD1, the table's D call, was not compared with the DNA. TRBV21-1 constitutes a pseudogene. This CDR3 region has 18 residues. The CDR3 nucleotides read TGTGCCAGCAGCGGTCGGACAGGGGGCCACTCCTTGAACACTGAAGCTTTCTTT. Its translation: CASSGRTGGHSLNTEAFF.

This clone was detected only a few times. CDR3 in amino acids: CASSQGKGAPFF. The CDR3 DNA sequence: TGCGCCAGCAGCCAGGGGAAGGGGGCGCCTTTCTTT. The gene calls are TRBV4-1 and TRBJ1-1; 7 positions agree with TRBD1. This CDR3 region has 12 residues. Per germline, CDR1 MGHRA and CDR2 YSYEKL. Losses at the gene ends were 3 bases for V and 12 bases for J; bases not matched to a gene: 7.

V usage is TRBV7-3 and J usage is TRBJ2-1; D might be TRBD2 (5 bases). V dropped 4 bases and J dropped 4 bases, with 8 bases sitting between them. This CDR3 is built from 13 residues. CDR1 and CDR2 from the germline V gene are SGHTA and FQGTGA. In nucleotides, the CDR3 is TGTGCCAGCAGCTACGACTATTACAATGAGCAGTTCTTC. Translated, it gives CASSYDYYNEQFF.

The genes are TRBV6-1 and TRBJ1-1; D is ambiguous. The CDR3 length is 12 residues. CDR1 is MNHNS and CDR2 is SASEGT in the germline V gene. The V gene lost 6 bases and the J gene lost 5 bases, with 10 bases spanning the gap. The CDR3 region is CASSPAGTEAFF. The CDR3 DNA sequence: TGTGCCAGCAGCCCCGCGGGGACTGAAGCTTTCTTT.

V is TRBV14 and J is TRBJ2-2; D gene unclear. V lost 5 bases and J lost 3, with 4 bases in between. This CDR3 spans 12 amino acids. Germline CDR1 and CDR2: SGHDN and FVKESK. Here the CDR3 DNA reads TGTGCCAGCAGCTCTTACACCGGGGAGCTGTTTTTT. This translates into CASSSYTGELFF.

In this sample, this clone turned up once. The rearrangement joins TRBV18 to TRBJ1-1; 10 bases agree with TRBD1. This CDR3 has 16 amino acids. From germline, CDR1 is KGHSH and CDR2 LQKENI. V shed 2 bases and J 5 bases; nucleotides not matched to a gene: 8. The CDR3 bases are TGTGCCAGCTCACCAATGGACAGGGGGTTTTTAACTGAAGCTTTCTTT. It is translated as CASSPMDRGFLTEAFF.

This clone was counted a single time. V gene TRBV4-1 combines with J gene TRBJ2-7; D perhaps matches TRBD1 (6 bases). Germline values: CDR1 MGHRA, CDR2 YSYEKL. The CDR3 has 15 residues. Trimming took off 4 bases at V and 1 base at J, with 14 bases between the two ends. The chain's CDR3 is CASSPQGGKSYEQYF. The CDR3 coding sequence is TGCGCCAGCAGCCCACAGGGTGGGAAGTCCTACGAGCAGTACTTC.

The chain links TRBV18 to TRBJ1-1; 7 bases fit TRBD1. This CDR3 is 13 amino acids long. Trimming at V came to 3 bases and at J to 3 bases, leaving 1 base not matched to a gene. Germline CDR1 KGHSH, CDR2 LQKENI. CDR3 sequence (DNA): TGTGCCAGCTCACCCGGACAGGACACTGAAGCTTTCTTT. Protein product: CASSPGQDTEAFF.

The V call is TRBV7-9, the J call TRBJ1-4; D is unclear. CDR3 length: 14 residues. V lost 1 base and J lost 6, with 9 bases in between. Germline V gene sequence: CDR1 SEHNR, CDR2 FQNEAQ (reference sequence). The CDR3 coding sequence is TGTGCCAGCAGCTTAGTTCCGGTGGATGAAAAACTGTTTTTT. Its translation is CASSLVPVDEKLFF.

This clone has just a few counts. This sample also contains other DNA sequences that code for the same CDR3. The CDR3 loop is CASSPGTSGEETQYF. CDR3 nucleotides: TGTGCCAGCTCGCCAGGGACTAGCGGGGAGGAGACCCAGTACTTC. This chain joins TRBV18 and TRBJ2-5; 13 bases are a match to TRBD2. The CDR3 has 15 residues. Germline V CDR1 and CDR2: KGHSH, LQKENI. The ends lost 6 bases at V and 5 bases at J; junction bases unmatched: 6.

The gene calls are TRBV7-9 and TRBJ2-2; 13 bases match TRBD2. The germline gives CDR1 SEHNR, CDR2 FQNEAQ (reference sequence). CDR3 length equals 17 residues. The V and J ends lost 4 bases and 6 bases, in that order; junction bases with no gene match: 8. CDR3 loop: CASSSRTSGSYAGELFF. CDR3 bases: TGTGCCAGCAGCTCAAGGACTAGCGGGAGTTACGCCGGGGAGCTGTTTTTT.

The V gene is TRBV7-9, the J gene TRBJ2-7, with D tentatively TRBD1 (6 bases). Germline V CDR1 and CDR2: SEHNR, FQNEAQ (reference sequence). The V and J ends lost 3 bases and 2 bases respectively, with 8 bases between them. The length of the CDR3 is 13 residues. This chain's CDR3 is CASSFTGPYEQYF. The CDR3 nucleotides read TGTGCCAGCAGCTTCACAGGGCCCTACGAGCAGTACTTC.

The CDR3 DNA reads TGTGCCAGCAGTGTAGGACCAAGGGGCTACGAGCAGTACTTC. Translated: CASSVGPRGYEQYF. This chain connects TRBV2 to TRBJ2-7, with a tentative D call TRBD1 (5 bases). V shed 4 bases and J shed 3 bases, with 13 bases lying between them. CDR1 and CDR2 from the germline V gene are SNHLY and FYNNEI. The CDR3 runs 14 residues.

V and J are TRBV7-9 and TRBJ2-3, with 12 bases lining up with TRBD1. The V and J ends lost 5 bases and 5 bases, in that order; junction bases with no gene match: 5. Germline loops: CDR1 SEHNR, CDR2 FQNEAQ (reference sequence). The CDR3 covers 15 residues. The CDR3 DNA sequence: TGTGCCAGCAGCCCGGGACAGGGGGCAGGAGATACGCAGTATTTT. Its protein is CASSPGQGAGDTQYF.

This rearrangement joins TRBV7-9 to TRBJ1-1; no firm D call. The CDR3 contains 15 residues. V was cut by 2 bases and J by 2 bases, with 12 bases left in between. Germline V gives CDR1 SEHNR, CDR2 FQNEAQ (reference sequence). CDR3 protein: CASSLSGLANTEAFF. The CDR3 DNA reads as TGTGCCAGCAGCTTAAGCGGACTGGCCAACACTGAAGCTTTCTTT.

This clone was counted only a few times. The V gene is TRBV28, the J gene TRBJ1-5; D gene unclear. Trimming cost V 6 bases and J 4 bases, with 13 bases left between them. Germline assignment: CDR1 MDHEN and CDR2 SYDVKM. The length of the CDR3 is 14 residues. In DNA, the CDR3 is TGTGCCAGCAGCCGACCAGGTCTGAATCAGCCCCAGCATTTT. It codes for CASSRPGLNQPQHF. The whole variable domain, filled in from reference TRBV28 and TRBJ1-5, reads DVKVTQSSRYLVKRTGEKVFLECVQDMDHENMFWYRQDPGLGLRLIYFSYDVKMKEKGDIPEGYSVSREKKERFSLILESASTNQTSMYLCASSRPGLNQPQHFGDGTRLSIL.

The table lists this clone with a count of one. This sequence joins TRBV7-2 and TRBJ1-3; the D gene is possibly TRBD1 (5 bases). The CDR3 has 13 residues. Trimming took 4 bases from V and 4 from J, leaving 8 bases between them. CDR1 is SGHTA and CDR2 is FQGNSA in the germline V gene. The CDR3 nucleotides are TGTGCCAGCAGCTCCCGACAGGGAAACACCATATATTTT. Amino acid sequence: CASSSRQGNTIYF.

The rearrangement links TRBV9 to TRBJ1-4; D unresolved. Trimming removed 2 bases at V and 8 bases at J, with 10 bases between. The germline V gene has CDR1 SGDLS and CDR2 YYNGEE. The CDR3 is made up of 13 amino acids. DNA of the CDR3: TGTGCCAGCAGCGTCTCCGGGTCCGAAAAACTGTTTTTT. Translating it yields CASSVSGSEKLFF.

The rearrangement links TRBV2 to TRBJ1-1; no reliable D call. The CDR3 loop spans 13 amino acids. Germline V gives CDR1 SNHLY, CDR2 FYNNEI. Trimming removed 5 bases at V and 4 bases at J, with 11 bases between. The CDR3 spells CASSTREATEAFF. CDR3 sequence (DNA): TGTGCCAGCAGTACAAGGGAGGCCACTGAAGCTTTCTTT.

The J gene is TRBJ2-2, the V gene TRBV4-3; 15 bases fit TRBD2. The junction had 4 bases not matched to a gene; V was cut back by 1 base and J by 7 bases. The CDR3 has 17 residues. CDR1 and CDR2 from the germline V gene are LGHNA and YSLEER. In DNA form, the CDR3 reads TGCGCCAGCAGCCAAGGGACTAGCGGGGGGGTTGTCGGGGAGCTGTTTTTT. As protein: CASSQGTSGGVVGELFF.

The V call is TRBV2, the J call TRBJ1-3; D is possibly TRBD1 (6 bases). CDR1 and CDR2 (germline): SNHLY, FYNNEI. Deletions cut 6 bases from V and 0 bases from J, with 18 bases between. This CDR3 contains 17 residues. CDR3 protein: CASSASWGTPSGNTIYF. The CDR3 DNA sequence: TGTGCCAGCAGCGCGAGCTGGGGGACACCCTCTGGAAACACCATATATTTT.

The V and J genes are TRBV9 and TRBJ1-6; D gene unclear. The CDR3 has 15 residues. Germline lookup yields CDR1 SGDLS and CDR2 YYNGEE. V shed 2 bases and J shed 3 bases, with 9 bases lying between them. This CDR3 reads CASSVGPRYNSPLHF. In nucleotides, the CDR3 is TGTGCCAGCAGCGTGGGCCCTCGCTATAATTCACCCCTCCACTTT.

The J gene is TRBJ2-7, the V gene TRBV28, with D unresolved. This CDR3 has 15 amino acids. The V end was cut by 10 bases, the J end by 7 bases, with 26 bases between. Germline V gene sequence: CDR1 MDHEN, CDR2 SYDVKM. In DNA form, the CDR3 reads TGTGCCACCCTCAGCTTTGGGCTCGCTCAAGGAGAGCAGTACTTC. It is translated as CATLSFGLAQGEQYF.

V usage is TRBV2 and J usage is TRBJ2-3; 14 bases match TRBD2. This CDR3 spans 16 amino acids. The V gene's germline CDR1 is SNHLY and CDR2 FYNNEI. V gave up 4 bases and J gave up 8 bases; unmatched junction bases: 8. The DNA of the CDR3 is TGTGCCAGCAGTGGAGGACTAGCGGGAGGTTCCCGTACGCAGTATTTT. Amino acid sequence: CASSGGLAGGSRTQYF. The full variable domain, with the rest looked up from reference TRBV2 and TRBJ2-3, is EPEVTQTPSHQVTQMGQEVILRCVPISNHLYFYWYRQILGQKVEFLVSFYNNEISEKSEIFDDQFSVERPDGSNFTLKIRSTKLEDSAMYFCASSGGLAGGSRTQYFGPGTRLTVL.

The chain's CDR3 is CASSMYGLARNIQYF. The CDR3 DNA reads TGTGCCAGTAGTATGTACGGACTAGCAAGAAACATTCAGTACTTC. The chain recombines TRBV19 with TRBJ2-4; 8 nucleotides line up with TRBD2. This CDR3 has 15 amino acids. V shed 3 bases and J 6 bases; nucleotides not matched to a gene: 7. The V gene's germline CDR1 is LNHDA and CDR2 SQIVND (reference sequence).

This sequence joins TRBV18 and TRBJ2-3; 7 nucleotides match TRBD1. V trimming: 1 base; J trimming: 1 base; junction bases outside the gene matches: 8. The CDR3 contains 17 residues. Germline CDR1 reads KGHSH; CDR2 reads LQKENI. CDR3 in amino acids: CASSPQTTGAGTDTQYF. The CDR3 DNA follows: TGTGCCAGCTCACCACAGACCACAGGGGCGGGCACAGATACGCAGTATTTT. The full variable domain, with the rest looked up from reference TRBV18 and TRBJ2-3, is NAGVMQNPRHLVRRRGQEARLRCSPMKGHSHVYWYRQLPEEGLKFMVYLQKENIIDESGMPKERFSAEFPKEGPSILRIQQVVRGDSAAYFCASSPQTTGAGTDTQYFGPGTRLTVL.